This TCR beta chain derives from a study of cytomegalovirus exposure and HLA in healthy donors. Use of 60 Vbeta and 13 Jbeta primers characterized the PCR. Per the authors' pipeline: Later, an analysis found about 83 million unique TCR beta chains, and about 10 million of these were shared. Measured with immunoSEQ multiplex PCR; TCRdb has only the in-frame clones, and not every one. The DNA gave D and trimming, while V, J and clone size come from that table. Here the sample table reports tens of thousands of clones. Study-wide points: A later analysis showed that HLA-associated TCR beta chains had undergone more clonal expansion than equally common others. Sequencing likely produced, as an artifact, a cluster of highly shared sequence variants.

To note about this clone: Antigen: not known.

This CDR3 region has 13 residues. Germline V CDR1 and CDR2: SGHRS, YFSETQ. After removal of 4 bases from V and 7 bases from J, the junction contained 8 bases not matched to a gene. The specimen was PBMCs. The chain joins TRBV5-1 to TRBJ2-7, with 7 bases aligning to TRBD2. The sequence derives from a female donor in good health and CMV-seropositive. This chain's CDR3 is CASSPGGPSEQYF. The CDR3 coding sequence is TGCGCCAGCAGCCCGGGAGGCCCCTCTGAGCAGTACTTC.